The 24 T cell receptor beta chains below come from one sample, sequenced in a study of response to subunit inactivated influenza vaccine. TCRdb called the RT-PCR reads again in MiXCR, with one record for every CDR3 protein. This sample has hundreds of thousands of distinct CDR3 sequences, with about 15% found just once. The sample here was PBMCs from blood, taken about 13 days after vaccination. The receptors were sampled from a man aged 50 to 60 who received an inactivated influenza vaccine.

This clonotype was observed a handful of times. The V call is TRBV4-2, the J call TRBJ2-5, with D hard to call. The CDR3 is 12 amino acids. Germline loops: CDR1 LGHNA, CDR2 YNFKEQ. Trimming removed 3 bases at V and 5 bases at J, with 7 bases between. As DNA, the CDR3 is TGTGCCAGCAGCCAGCACCGGGAGACCCAGTACTTC. This gives the protein CASSQHRETQYF.

The table lists this clonotype with many counts. V gene TRBV5-1 combines with J gene TRBJ2-3; D is possibly TRBD2 (5 bases). The CDR3 is 14 amino acids. Trimming took 6 bases from V and 6 from J, leaving 17 bases between them. The germline V gene encodes CDR1 SGHRS and CDR2 YFSETQ. Here the CDR3 DNA reads TGCGCCAGCACGGAGGCTCCCGGGCGGGATACGCAGTATTTT. Translating gives CASTEAPGRDTQYF.

The chain is built from TRBV5-1 and TRBJ2-7; 8 nucleotides line up with TRBD1. J gave up 6 bases and V 4 bases, and 6 bases lay outside the gene matches. The CDR3 contains 13 residues. The V gene's germline CDR1 is SGHRS and CDR2 YFSETQ. CDR3 nucleotide sequence: TGCGCCAGCAGCGGACAGGGTAGGGGCGAGCAGTACTTC. This gives the protein CASSGQGRGEQYF.

This clonotype was counted only a few times. This sequence joins TRBV20-1 and TRBJ2-4; D perhaps matches TRBD1 (6 bases). V was pared by 3 bases and J by 0 bases, with 12 bases between. This CDR3 is built from 15 residues. Germline V gene sequence: CDR1 DFQATT, CDR2 SNEGSKA (reference sequence). The chain's CDR3 is CSASTGLGAKNIQYF. CDR3 DNA sequence: TGCAGTGCTAGCACAGGGTTGGGAGCCAAAAACATTCAGTACTTC.

This rearrangement joins TRBV2 to TRBJ2-7; 10 bases are a match to TRBD2. The germline V gene has CDR1 SNHLY and CDR2 FYNNEI. This CDR3 is 16 amino acids long. Trimming at V came to 1 base and at J to 3 bases, leaving 6 bases not matched to a gene. The chain's CDR3 is CASSEGPSGSIYEQYF. The CDR3 bases are TGTGCCAGCAGTGAAGGGCCTAGCGGGAGTATCTACGAGCAGTACTTC.

This clonotype was seen more than once but under ten times. V usage is TRBV7-9 and J usage is TRBJ1-1; D remains unclear. Trimming took off 1 base at V and 1 base at J, with 16 bases between the two ends. The CDR3 consists of 17 residues. Germline CDR1 SEHNR, CDR2 FQNEAQ (reference sequence). This CDR3 is CASSLVLGSGWNTEAFF. CDR3 nucleotides: TGTGCCAGCAGCTTAGTTCTCGGCAGCGGTTGGAACACTGAAGCTTTCTTT.

The CDR3 bases are TGTGCCAGCAACAAACAGGGGTTAAGGTCGAACACCGGGGAGCTGTTTTTT. It is translated as CASNKQGLRSNTGELFF. V usage is TRBV6-1 and J usage is TRBJ2-2; 7 bases match TRBD1. Germline CDR1 is MNHNS and CDR2 is SASEGT. This CDR3 contains 17 residues. J lost 0 bases, V lost 7 bases, and 11 bases had no gene match.

V gene TRBV9 combines with J gene TRBJ2-2; no definite D call. Germline CDR1 reads SGDLS; CDR2 reads YYNGEE. The CDR3 runs to 13 residues. V lost 0 bases and J 4 bases, leaving 4 bases between the germline ends. For the CDR3, the DNA is TGTGCCAGCAGCGTAGTGCGCACCGGGGAGCTGTTTTTT. Amino acids: CASSVVRTGELFF.

This clonotype was recorded a few times. The chain joins TRBV28 to TRBJ1-3; 7 bases agree with TRBD1. Trimming removed 8 bases from V and 8 bases from J; junction bases left unmatched: 6. The CDR3 is 12 residues long. Germline CDR1 and CDR2: MDHEN and SYDVKM. The CDR3 bases are TGTGCCAGCGGACAGGCTAGTTACACCATATATTTT. Protein product: CASGQASYTIYF.

The V gene is TRBV5-1, the J gene TRBJ2-4, with TRBD1 as a possible D gene (6 bases). This CDR3 region has 14 residues. CDR1 and CDR2 from the germline V gene are SGHRS and YFSETQ. Trimming took 0 bases from V and 4 from J, leaving 8 bases between them. The CDR3 reads CASSLGQEKNIQYF. The CDR3 nucleotides are TGCGCCAGCAGCTTGGGACAGGAAAAAAACATTCAGTACTTC.

The V and J genes are TRBV2 and TRBJ2-1; 10 bases fit TRBD1. The CDR3 loop spans 12 amino acids. J was trimmed by 6 bases and V by 9 bases; bases with no gene match: 2. CDR1 and CDR2 from the germline V gene are SNHLY and FYNNEI. The CDR3 coding sequence is TGTGCCAGGCGGGACAGGGGCAATGAGCAGTTCTTC. Amino acids: CARRDRGNEQFF.

The V and J genes are TRBV20-1 and TRBJ1-2; D is uncertain. Germline V gives CDR1 DFQATT, CDR2 SNEGSKA (reference sequence). This CDR3 has 13 amino acids. The germline V and J ends were trimmed by 0 bases and 2 bases, with 7 bases remaining between them. The CDR3 nucleotides read TGCAGTGCTAGAGATCAGCTGAACTATGGCTACACCTTC. It yields the protein CSARDQLNYGYTF.

This clonotype occurred a few times. This sequence joins TRBV4-1 and TRBJ2-5; D possibly matches TRBD1 or TRBD2 (6 bases each). The germline gives CDR1 MGHRA, CDR2 YSYEKL. This CDR3 has 18 amino acids. Trimming took 3 bases from V and 5 from J, leaving 25 bases between them. The CDR3 DNA reads TGCGCCAGCAGCCATCAGGGAGGACTTAGGGGGAACGGGGAGACCCAGTACTTC. This sequence encodes CASSHQGGLRGNGETQYF.

V usage is TRBV11-2 and J usage is TRBJ2-3, with D perhaps TRBD2 (6 bases). Germline values: CDR1 SGHAT, CDR2 FQNNGV. V was cut by 5 bases and J by 5 bases, with 14 bases left in between. This CDR3 region has 14 residues. The DNA of the CDR3 is TGTGCCAGCAGCCCCCTGGGGGGAGAAGATACGCAGTATTTT. It specifies CASSPLGGEDTQYF.

This clonotype occurred a few times. This chain joins TRBV20-1 and TRBJ2-3, with 10 nucleotides matching TRBD2. The germline gives CDR1 DFQATT, CDR2 SNEGSKA (reference sequence). The ends lost 8 bases at V and 3 bases at J; junction bases unmatched: 11. The CDR3 covers 15 residues. CDR3 loop: CSSTGAGGPTDTQYF. CDR3 in DNA: TGCAGTTCCACGGGAGCGGGAGGGCCGACAGATACGCAGTATTTT.

The chain has TRBV5-1 and TRBJ1-1; D uncertain. This CDR3 contains 16 residues. The V end lost 0 bases, the J end lost 2 bases, and 14 bases lay between the germline ends. CDR1 and CDR2 from the germline V gene are SGHRS and YFSETQ. DNA for the CDR3: TGCGCCAGCAGCTTGGAGTCGGGCGGAATCAACACTGAAGCTTTCTTT. It specifies CASSLESGGINTEAFF.

The sample holds many counts of this clonotype. The rearrangement uses TRBV7-2 and TRBJ2-6; weak D call: TRBD1 (8 bases). Germline V gives CDR1 SGHTA, CDR2 FQGNSA. V was pared by 4 bases and J by 2 bases, with 12 bases between. CDR3 length: 16 amino acids. CDR3 sequence (DNA): TGTGCCAGCAGCTACAGGGGGGGGACTGGGGCCAACGTCCTGACTTTC. Amino acid sequence: CASSYRGGTGANVLTF.

This clonotype was detected ten times or more. The chain combines TRBV3-1 with TRBJ2-5; a possible D gene is TRBD2 (7 bases). The CDR3 totals 13 residues. The V and J ends lost 3 bases and 6 bases respectively, with 11 bases between them. Per germline, CDR1 LGHDT and CDR2 YNNKEL (reference sequence). The CDR3 nucleotides are TGTGCCAGCAGCCACAGGGGAGGGAAGACCCAGTACTTC. Its translation is CASSHRGGKTQYF.

The CDR3 region is CASRKSGQGIHEQYF. CDR3 nucleotide sequence: TGTGCCAGCAGGAAGTCGGGACAAGGAATACACGAGCAGTACTTC. The gene calls are TRBV12-3 or TRBV12-4 and TRBJ2-7; the D gene is possibly TRBD1 (6 bases). Deletions cut 6 bases from V and 5 bases from J, with 20 bases between. The CDR3 consists of 15 residues.

This clonotype came up many times. The rearrangement joins TRBV20-1 to TRBJ1-4; D remains unclear. The germline CDR1 and CDR2 sequences are DFQATT and SNEGSKA (reference sequence). V lost 4 bases, J lost 7 bases, and 13 bases lay in between. There are 13 residues in the CDR3. In nucleotides, the CDR3 is TGCAGTGCTACTTTCGGGCGAAGTGAAAAACTGTTTTTT. Translating it yields CSATFGRSEKLFF.

The chain carries TRBV5-5 and TRBJ2-1; TRBD1 matches at 9 bases. Germline CDR1 SGHKS, CDR2 YYEKEE (reference sequence). Unmatched junction bases numbered 8, after V lost 4 bases and J lost 6 bases. This CDR3 is built from 15 residues. CDR3 region: CASSTGTGMGNEQFF. The CDR3 region has the DNA TGTGCCAGCAGCACCGGGACAGGGATGGGCAATGAGCAGTTCTTC.

In its sample, this clonotype was seen a few times. The chain joins TRBV6-6 to TRBJ1-2; D remains ambiguous. Germline values: CDR1 MNHNY, CDR2 SVGAGI (reference sequence). This CDR3 has 13 residues. The V and J ends lost 4 bases and 4 bases respectively, with 10 bases between them. The CDR3 DNA is TGTGCCAGCAGTTGGTCTGAATCCTATGGCTACACCTTC. Translating it yields CASSWSESYGYTF.

The genes are TRBV10-3 and TRBJ1-5; D ambiguous. CDR3 length equals 15 residues. CDR1 ENHRY and CDR2 SYGVKD come from the germline V gene. Deletions cut 6 bases from V and 3 bases from J, with 15 bases between. The CDR3 nucleotides read TGTGCCATCAGACCTGGACTGGAAAACAATCAGCCCCAGCATTTT. This gives the protein CAIRPGLENNQPQHF.

The V gene is TRBV7-9, the J gene TRBJ1-5; D gene unclear. Germline CDR1 and CDR2: SEHNR and FQNEAQ (reference sequence). The CDR3 consists of 14 residues. V was trimmed by 5 bases and J by 8 bases, leaving 16 bases between them. CDR3 sequence: CASSGKNPGEPQHF. For the CDR3, the DNA is TGTGCCAGCAGCGGAAAGAATCCCGGGGAGCCCCAGCATTTT.